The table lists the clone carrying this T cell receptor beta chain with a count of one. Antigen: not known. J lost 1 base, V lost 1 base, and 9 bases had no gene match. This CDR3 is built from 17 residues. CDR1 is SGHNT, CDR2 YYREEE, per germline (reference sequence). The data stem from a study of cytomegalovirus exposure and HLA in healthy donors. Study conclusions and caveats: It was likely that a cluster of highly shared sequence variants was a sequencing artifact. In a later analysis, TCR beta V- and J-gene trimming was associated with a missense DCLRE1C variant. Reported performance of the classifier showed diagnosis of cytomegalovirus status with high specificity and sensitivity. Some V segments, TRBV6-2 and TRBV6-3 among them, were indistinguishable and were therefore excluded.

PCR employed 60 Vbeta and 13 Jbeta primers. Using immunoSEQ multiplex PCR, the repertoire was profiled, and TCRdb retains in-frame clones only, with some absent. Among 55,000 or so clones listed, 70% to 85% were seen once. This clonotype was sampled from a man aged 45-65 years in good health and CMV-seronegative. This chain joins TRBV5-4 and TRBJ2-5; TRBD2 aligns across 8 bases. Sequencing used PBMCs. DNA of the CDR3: TGTGCCAGCAGCTTGTCTGTTCTAGCGGGCCTCCAAGAGACCCAGTACTTC. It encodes CASSLSVLAGLQETQYF.